Each of the 18 T cell receptor beta chains below was sequenced from the same sample in a study of synovial regulatory T cells in juvenile arthritis. Some clones are missing from TCRdb's copy, which holds only in-frame ones; the method was immunoSEQ multiplex PCR. In total, the table holds 8,000 to 10,000 clones. Sample: Treg cells from blood. The subset here: remaining (HLA-DR-negative) circulating blood Treg cells. Source of these receptors: a donor aged 2-35 years with juvenile idiopathic arthritis.

This chain joins TRBV7-2 and TRBJ2-7. The CDR3 extends over 13 amino acids. DNA is not on record. CDR1 and CDR2 from the germline V gene are SGHTA and FQGNSA. The CDR3 is CASSLGTPYEQYF.

The rearrangement uses TRBV11-2 and TRBJ2-7; TCRdb lists TRBD2, though no DNA is available to test this call. Germline assignment: CDR1 SGHAT and CDR2 FQNNGV. The CDR3 spans 11 residues. No DNA accompanies this entry. The CDR3 is CASSRAYEQYF.

The chain has TRBV18 and TRBJ1-3. Germline CDR1 reads KGHSH; CDR2 reads LQKENI. The CDR3 totals 16 residues. This entry has no DNA. This chain's CDR3 is CASSSGTKLWNATIYF. Drawing the rest from reference TRBV18 and TRBJ1-3, the complete variable domain is NAGVMQNPRHLVRRRGQEARLRCSPMKGHSHVYWYRQLPEEGLKFMVYLQKENIIDESGMPKERFSAEFPKEGPSILRIQQVVRGDSAAYFCASSSGTKLWNATIYFGEGSWLTVV.

This rearrangement joins TRBV30 to TRBJ2-3; with no DNA, the TCRdb D assignment of TRBD2 cannot be verified. Germline V gene lookup returns CDR1 GTSNPN and CDR2 SVGIG (reference sequence). This CDR3 region has 14 residues. The DNA is unrecorded. The CDR3 spells CAWSVLAQADTQYF. Looking up the rest from reference TRBV30 and TRBJ2-3 gives the full variable domain: SQTIHQWPATLVQPVGSPLSLECTVEGTSNPNLYWYRQAAGRGLQLLFYSVGIGQISSEVPQNLSASRPQDRQFILSSKKLLLSDSGFYLCAWSVLAQADTQYFGPGTRLTVL.

The chain couples TRBV28 to TRBJ2-1; TCRdb's assignment of TRBD1 cannot be checked, as there is no DNA. This CDR3 has 14 residues. There is no recorded DNA. Germline loops: CDR1 MDHEN, CDR2 SYDVKM. CDR3 sequence: CASRAGTGGNEQFF.

This clone is classed as medium-sized (0.01 to 0.1%) by frequency. This chain links TRBV5-5 with TRBJ1-4; TCRdb's D call of TRBD1 is untestable without DNA. CDR3 size: 15 residues. No DNA appears here. CDR1 is SGHKS and CDR2 is YYEKEE in the germline V gene (reference sequence). Here the CDR3 reads CASSDETGGGEKLFF.

The chain joins TRBV28 to TRBJ2-7; without DNA, the TCRdb call of TRBD1 cannot be checked. CDR3 length equals 13 residues. No DNA appears here. CDR1 is MDHEN, CDR2 SYDVKM, per germline. CDR3 region: CASRNRQLYEQYF.

V usage is TRBV6-5 and J usage is TRBJ2-3; TCRdb's assignment of TRBD2 cannot be checked, as there is no DNA. Germline-derived CDR1 and CDR2 are MNHEY and SVGAGI. The CDR3 runs to 15 residues. There is no recorded DNA. CDR3: CASSPGASAVDTQYF.

The chain has TRBV29-1 and TRBJ1-2; TCRdb calls TRBD1, which cannot be checked without DNA. The germline V gene encodes CDR1 SQVTM and CDR2 ANQGSEA. The CDR3 spans 16 residues. The nucleotide record is missing. This CDR3 reads CSVDLLGVQGLRGYTF.

This rearrangement joins TRBV6-4 to TRBJ2-1; without DNA, the TCRdb call of TRBD1 cannot be checked. Germline loops: CDR1 MRHNA, CDR2 SNTAGT. The CDR3 contains 15 residues. The protein alone is recorded here. The CDR3 is CASSAVSGSYNEQFF.

This chain uses TRBV5-1 with TRBJ1-2; absent DNA, TCRdb's TRBD1 call cannot be checked. The germline gives CDR1 SGHRS, CDR2 YFSETQ. This CDR3 is 14 amino acids long. The nucleotide record is missing. The CDR3 region is CASSYDRELYGYTF.

V usage is TRBV18 and J usage is TRBJ1-2; no DNA is available, so the TRBD1 call from TCRdb remains unchecked. This CDR3 spans 14 amino acids. No DNA is listed. CDR1 KGHSH and CDR2 LQKENI come from the germline V gene. CDR3 amino acids: CASSRGTGHYGYTF.

The CDR3 sequence: CASTSYQGRETQYF. The chain links TRBV6-6 to TRBJ2-5. Germline values: CDR1 MNHNY, CDR2 SVGAGI (reference sequence). This CDR3 spans 14 amino acids. The DNA sequence is not available.

The chain has TRBV14 and TRBJ1-1. Germline V CDR1 and CDR2: SGHDN, FVKESK. The CDR3 spans 15 residues. DNA is not on record. CDR3 residues: CASSPVGVWNTEAFF.

The chain joins TRBV7-8 to TRBJ2-3; TCRdb lists TRBD1, though no DNA is available to test this call. The CDR3 consists of 11 residues. A DNA sequence was not provided. CDR1 is SGHVS and CDR2 is FQNEAQ in the germline V gene. The CDR3 sequence is CASTQGGTQYF.

This rearrangement joins TRBV5-1 to TRBJ1-5; TCRdb indicates TRBD1, and absent DNA this call remains unverified. This CDR3 spans 14 amino acids. Only the protein is available. Germline assignment: CDR1 SGHRS and CDR2 YFSETQ. This CDR3 is CASSQGGGNQPQHF. Using reference TRBV5-1 and TRBJ1-5 for the parts outside the CDR3, the full variable domain is KAGVTQTPRYLIKTRGQQVTLSCSPISGHRSVSWYQQTPGQGLQFLFEYFSETQRNKGNFPGRFSGRQFSNSRSEMNVSTLELGDSALYLCASSQGGGNQPQHFGDGTRLSIL.

The rearrangement links TRBV5-1 to TRBJ1-1; TCRdb returns TRBD1, unconfirmable since there is no DNA. This CDR3 comprises 16 residues. No coding sequence is recorded. In germline, CDR1 is SGHRS, CDR2 YFSETQ. The CDR3 region is CASSLWGGQGSTEAFF.

The chain uses TRBV2 and TRBJ2-3; the D call of TRBD2 rests on TCRdb alone, since no DNA is present to check it. The CDR3 is made up of 15 amino acids. The record lacks a DNA sequence. The germline gives CDR1 SNHLY, CDR2 FYNNEI. CDR3 sequence: CASSRWTSGTDTQYF.